Each of the 8 T cell receptor beta chains below was sequenced from the same sample in a study of cytomegalovirus exposure and HLA in healthy donors. A multiplex PCR was run with 60 Vbeta primers and 13 Jbeta primers. Method: immunoSEQ multiplex PCR; TCRdb's copy keeps in-frame clones and lacks some. The profile shows 130,000 or so clones, 80% to 90% of them singletons. The sequencing input was PBMCs. The receptors originated from a woman younger than 30 in good health and CMV-seropositive.

This chain uses TRBV7-2 with TRBJ2-7; 8 bases fit TRBD2. Trimming at V came to 2 bases and at J to 0 bases, leaving 3 bases not matched to a gene. The CDR3 is made up of 15 amino acids. Germline V gene sequence: CDR1 SGHTA, CDR2 FQGNSA. The CDR3 region has the DNA TGTGCCAGCAGCTTACCGGCGGGGGGCTCCTACGAGCAGTACTTC. Its protein is CASSLPAGGSYEQYF. Together with reference TRBV7-2 and TRBJ2-7, the CDR3 gives the full variable domain: GAGVSQSPSNKVTEKGKDVELRCDPISGHTALYWYRQSLGQGLEFLIYFQGNSAPDKSGLPSDRFSAERTGGSVSTLTIQRTQQEDSAVYLCASSLPAGGSYEQYFGPGTRLTVT.

The rearrangement uses TRBV27 and TRBJ1-2; TRBD1 aligns across 8 bases. The length of the CDR3 is 13 residues. J was trimmed by 3 bases and V by 7 bases; bases with no gene match: 4. The germline gives CDR1 MNHEY, CDR2 SMNVEV (reference sequence). Here the CDR3 DNA reads TGTGCCAGCAAAAACAGGGGGGACTATGGCTACACCTTC. It codes for CASKNRGDYGYTF.

The chain joins TRBV7-6 to TRBJ2-2, with 8 bases matching TRBD1. CDR1 SGHVS and CDR2 FNYEAQ come from the germline V gene. The CDR3 is 15 amino acids. Trimming took 2 bases from V and 5 from J; bases not matched to a gene: 4. CDR3 nucleotide sequence: TGTGCCAGCAGCTTACAACAGGGGGGTACCGGGGAGCTGTTTTTT. It encodes CASSLQQGGTGELFF.

The V gene is TRBV5-4, the J gene TRBJ2-1, with no clear D. The CDR3 consists of 12 residues. Germline lookup yields CDR1 SGHNT and CDR2 YYREEE (reference sequence). V shed 4 bases and J shed 6 bases, with 8 bases lying between them. The CDR3 nucleotides read TGTGCCAGCAGCGACTGGTCCAATGAGCAGTTCTTC. It translates to CASSDWSNEQFF. Full variable domain (rest looked up from reference TRBV5-4 and TRBJ2-1): ETGVTQSPTHLIKTRGQQVTLRCSSQSGHNTVSWYQQALGQGPQFIFQYYREEENGRGNFPPRFSGLQFPNYSSELNVNALELDDSALYLCASSDWSNEQFFGPGTRLTVL.

A single count supports this clone. Other DNA sequences in this sample translate to the same CDR3. The chain joins TRBV6-5 to TRBJ2-2; 7 nucleotides align to TRBD1. This CDR3 is 12 amino acids long. Germline CDR1 is MNHEY and CDR2 is SVGAGI. The V segment lost 6 bases and the J segment 8 bases; nucleotides outside the gene matches: 3. In nucleotides, the CDR3 is TGTGCCAGCAGACAGGGGTCGGGGGAGCTGTTTTTT. It specifies CASRQGSGELFF.

Here the CDR3 reads CACGQVATPLHF. The CDR3 region has the DNA TGTGCCTGTGGACAGGTAGCGACACCCCTCCACTTT. This chain connects TRBV30 to TRBJ1-6, with 7 bases lining up with TRBD1. Germline values: CDR1 GTSNPN, CDR2 SVGIG (reference sequence). V dropped 6 bases and J dropped 11; count of bases not matched to a gene: 7. The CDR3 has 12 amino acids.

The rearrangement joins TRBV12-5 to TRBJ2-7, with 12 bases that match TRBD2. Looked up from germline, CDR1 is LGHNT and CDR2 is FRNRAP. The J segment lost 2 bases and the V segment lost 6 bases, leaving 17 bases of the junction unmatched. The CDR3 has 19 residues. The CDR3 is CASGRRLAGATAHAYEQYF. The CDR3, as DNA: TGTGCTAGTGGCCGCCGACTAGCGGGGGCGACAGCTCACGCCTACGAGCAGTACTTC.

With regard to this clone: At the DNA level, this CDR3 is encoded by other sequences in the same sample as well. The V call is TRBV5-1, the J call TRBJ2-1, with D perhaps matching TRBD1 (6 bases). The CDR3 contains 15 residues. Trimming removed 0 bases from V and 2 bases from J, with 9 bases in between. CDR1 is SGHRS and CDR2 is YFSETQ in the germline V gene. This CDR3 reads CASSLGGTTYNEQFF. The CDR3 DNA is TGCGCCAGCAGCTTGGGGGGGACAACCTACAATGAGCAGTTCTTC.